One and the same sample provided the 25 T cell receptor beta chains below, sequenced in a study of T cells in Graves' hyperthyroidism and ophthalmopathy (dated by TCRdb to 2018 to 2020). Libraries were prepared through multiplex PCR. The sequencing machine was an Illumina HiSeq 2000. The TCR beta CDR3 regions were amplified from the RNA transcripts. The first round of RT-PCR for the TCR CDR3 was performed with the HTBI primer set and the Qiagen OneStep RT-PCR kit. TCRdb trimmed the raw reads at Q25, called clones with MiXCR and kept productive beta chains. Each record represents a unique CDR3 protein, reported with the most common genes and DNA among its rows. The sample table holds hundreds of thousands of distinct CDR3 sequences, of which approximately 40% were seen once. In total, the top ten clones hold 8% to 9% of the sample. The sample comprised blood. These receptors all stem from a man between 18 and 29 years old with Graves' hyperthyroidism.

This clonotype was picked up a small number of times. The rearrangement links TRBV6-5 to TRBJ2-2; 9 bases line up with TRBD1. Per the germline V gene, CDR1 is MNHEY and CDR2 is SVGAGI. This CDR3 contains 14 residues. Trimming removed 8 bases from V and 7 bases from J; junction bases left unmatched: 8. The CDR3 sequence is CASCPGQGFGELFF. The DNA for the CDR3 is TGTGCCAGCTGCCCGGGACAGGGATTCGGGGAGCTGTTTTTT.

The rearrangement joins TRBV7-2 to TRBJ2-3; D gene ambiguous. Per germline, CDR1 SGHTA and CDR2 FQGNSA. The CDR3 runs 15 residues. V gave up 1 base and J gave up 2 bases, with 10 bases separating them. The CDR3 DNA reads as TGTGCCAGCAGCTTAGAGGCGCCCCTCACAGATACGCAGTATTTT. Translating it yields CASSLEAPLTDTQYF.

Concerning this clonotype itself: One junction end does not reproduce the germline sequence, and a read error may be involved. The chain couples TRBV29-1 to TRBJ1-2; 7 nucleotides match TRBD1. The germline V gene has CDR1 SQVTM and CDR2 ANQGSEA. This CDR3 contains 10 residues. The CDR3 DNA is TGCAGCGTTGAAGACCAGACAGGGAACTTC. Residues: CSVEDQTGNF. Supplemented by reference TRBV29-1 and TRBJ1-2, the full variable domain reads SAVISQKPSRDICQRGTSLTIQCQVDSQVTMMFWYRQQPGQSLTLIATANQGSEATYESGFVIDKFPISRPNLTFSTLTVSNMSPEDSSIYLCSVEDQTGNFGSGTRLTVV.

Turning to this clonotype: With a much larger clone just one base away, this may be a read error. This chain joins TRBV7-3 and TRBJ1-1; TRBD1 agrees at 11 bases. This CDR3 contains 14 residues. Germline CDR1 and CDR2: SGHTA and FQGTGA. For the CDR3, the DNA is TGTGCCAGCAGCCCCCGGGACAGGGGGACTGAAGCTCTCTTT. This encodes CASSPRDRGTEALF. The complete variable domain, with remaining parts taken from reference TRBV7-3 and TRBJ1-1, reads GAGVSQTPSNKVTEKGKYVELRCDPISGHTALYWYRQSLGQGPEFLIYFQGTGAADDSGLPNDRFFAVRPEGSVSTLKIQRTERGDSAVYLCASSPRDRGTEALFGQGTRLTVV.

The chain links TRBV20-1 to TRBJ1-1, with TRBD1 matching over 7 bases. CDR3 length: 15 amino acids. Germline CDR1 reads DFQATT; CDR2 reads SNEGSKA (reference sequence). Trimming at V came to 1 base and at J to 4 bases, leaving 9 bases not matched to a gene. The CDR3 protein is CSARATGTEPTEAFF. The DNA of the CDR3 is TGCAGTGCTAGAGCCACCGGGACAGAACCCACTGAAGCTTTCTTT.

The chain uses TRBV11-2 and TRBJ1-5, with a weak D call TRBD1 (6 bases). The germline V gene encodes CDR1 SGHAT and CDR2 FQNNGV. V lost 3 bases and J 4 bases, leaving 16 bases between the germline ends. The length of the CDR3 is 16 residues. CDR3 DNA: TGTGCCAGCAGCTTGGGTCGGGGGGCAGGTAATCAGCCCCAGCATTTT. Amino acids: CASSLGRGAGNQPQHF.

This clonotype occurred once. V usage is TRBV19 and J usage is TRBJ2-3, with TRBD2 matching over 7 bases. Trimming took 6 bases from V and 4 from J; bases not matched to a gene: 4. The CDR3 sequence is 13 residues long. Germline V CDR1 and CDR2: LNHDA, SQIVND (reference sequence). The CDR3 nucleotides are TGTGCCAGTAGCGGGAGGTTGGCAGATACGCAGTATTTT. Protein sequence: CASSGRLADTQYF.

This clonotype was counted between two and nine times. The chain carries TRBV7-2 and TRBJ2-7; D not certain. There are 13 residues in the CDR3. Germline CDR1 reads SGHTA; CDR2 reads FQGNSA. V was clipped by 5 bases and J by 4 bases, with 12 bases between them. The CDR3 sequence: CASSPSSQYEQYF. The CDR3 bases are TGTGCCAGCAGCCCCTCCAGCCAATACGAGCAGTACTTC.

The table lists this clonotype with many counts. This CDR3 is CASSIGVGSFQPQHF. The CDR3 DNA reads as TGTGCCAGTAGTATAGGAGTGGGGAGTTTTCAGCCCCAGCATTTT. This chain connects TRBV19 to TRBJ1-5; D uncertain. Trimming left V 1 base short and J 6 bases short, with 13 bases between. This CDR3 contains 15 residues. In germline, CDR1 is LNHDA, CDR2 SQIVND (reference sequence).

V is TRBV7-9 and J is TRBJ1-5, with D tentatively TRBD1 (5 bases). Trimming removed 5 bases from V and 6 bases from J, with 17 bases in between. CDR3 length equals 15 residues. Germline V gene sequence: CDR1 SEHNR, CDR2 FQNEAQ (reference sequence). The chain's CDR3 is CASSPDRDPCQPQHF. CDR3 nucleotides: TGTGCCAGCAGCCCAGACCGGGACCCGTGTCAGCCCCAGCATTTT.

This clonotype came up many times. The V call is TRBV29-1, the J call TRBJ2-5; maybe TRBD1 (7 bases). V was pared by 4 bases and J by 3 bases, with 12 bases between. Germline V gives CDR1 SQVTM, CDR2 ANQGSEA. The CDR3 totals 13 residues. Here the CDR3 DNA reads TGCAGCGTTGCGCGGGACAGAAAAGAGACCCAGTACTTC. This gives the protein CSVARDRKETQYF.

This clonotype was counted between two and nine times. The rearrangement links TRBV10-3 to TRBJ1-1, with D maybe TRBD1 (6 bases). The germline gives CDR1 ENHRY, CDR2 SYGVKD. This CDR3 is built from 13 residues. As DNA, the CDR3 is TGTGCTCCCCGCGAACAGGGAGGGACTGAAGCTTTCTTT. Residues: CAPREQGGTEAFF.

The count of this clonotype is one. The chain is built from TRBV29-1 and TRBJ2-6, with 9 bases matching TRBD1. The CDR3 is 13 residues long. J lost 5 bases, V lost 6 bases, and 2 bases had no gene match. Per the germline V gene, CDR1 is SQVTM and CDR2 is ANQGSEA. The CDR3, as DNA: TGCAGCGTACAGGGGGCGAGGGCCAACGTCCTGACTTTC. Translation gives CSVQGARANVLTF.

This clonotype is a singleton in its sample. A much more abundant neighbour one base away suggests this may be a read error. V gene TRBV9 combines with J gene TRBJ1-1; 7 bases map to TRBD1. V shed 0 bases and J 4 bases; nucleotides not matched to a gene: 6. The germline V gene encodes CDR1 SGDLS and CDR2 YYNGEE. The CDR3 has 15 amino acids. In DNA form, the CDR3 reads TGTGCCAGCAGCGTAGGCGAGACAGGGTCCACTGAAGCTTTCTTT. Amino acid sequence: CASSVGETGSTEAFF.

Concerning this clonotype itself: A much larger clone differs by one base, so this may be a read error. This chain uses TRBV7-2 with TRBJ1-6; TRBD1 aligns across 7 bases. This CDR3 contains 15 residues. Germline-derived CDR1 and CDR2 are SGHTA and FQGNSA. Here the CDR3 reads CACSPRQGDGSPLHF. CDR3 DNA sequence: TGTGCCTGCAGCCCAAGGCAGGGGGATGGTTCACCCCTCCACTTT.

This clonotype appeared a few times. The chain recombines TRBV7-8 with TRBJ2-7; TRBD1 aligns across 7 bases. The CDR3 has 16 residues. CDR1 and CDR2 (germline): SGHVS, FQNEAQ. Trimming cost V 5 bases and J 3 bases; bases outside gene matches: 13. The CDR3 loop is CASSPVLRGRSYEQYF. The CDR3 DNA follows: TGTGCCAGCAGCCCGGTTCTGAGGGGGCGAAGCTACGAGCAGTACTTC. The full variable domain, in which reference TRBV7-8 and TRBJ2-7 provide the parts outside the CDR3, is GAGVSQSPRYKVAKRGQDVALRCDPISGHVSLFWYQQALGQGPEFLTYFQNEAQLDKSGLPSDRFFAERPEGSVSTLKIQRTQQEDSAVYLCASSPVLRGRSYEQYFGPGTRLTVT.

The chain recombines TRBV19 with TRBJ1-2; the D gene is possibly TRBD1 (5 bases). Trimming pared 8 bases from V and 4 bases from J, leaving 11 bases between. Germline loops: CDR1 LNHDA, CDR2 SQIVND (reference sequence). The CDR3 consists of 12 residues. CDR3 residues: CASGGHTYGYTF. The CDR3 region has the DNA TGTGCCAGTGGAGGACATACCTATGGCTACACCTTC.

The chain recombines TRBV29-1 with TRBJ1-1; 7 bases map to TRBD1. V was clipped by 8 bases and J by 5 bases; unmatched bases: 8. The CDR3 covers 12 residues. The germline CDR1 and CDR2 sequences are SQVTM and ANQGSEA. CDR3 residues: CSLGGGATEAFF. The CDR3 DNA is TGCAGCTTAGGGGGCGGTGCAACTGAAGCTTTCTTT.

This clonotype was observed many times. V gene TRBV7-2 combines with J gene TRBJ2-2; 8 positions match TRBD2. The V and J ends lost 6 bases and 6 bases, in that order; junction bases with no gene match: 9. From germline, CDR1 is SGHTA and CDR2 FQGNSA. The CDR3 has 15 amino acids. CDR3 residues: CASSLAAGVAGELFF. CDR3 DNA sequence: TGTGCCAGCAGTTTGGCAGCGGGAGTGGCCGGGGAGCTGTTTTTT.

The genes are TRBV7-2 and TRBJ2-7; 8 bases match TRBD2. Trimming cost V 5 bases and J 2 bases; bases outside gene matches: 8. There are 15 residues in the CDR3. Per the germline V gene, CDR1 is SGHTA and CDR2 is FQGNSA. The CDR3 coding sequence is TGTGCCAGCAGCGTACATAGCGGGATAACCTACGAGCAGTACTTC. This gives the protein CASSVHSGITYEQYF.

The J gene is TRBJ2-2, the V gene TRBV29-1; TRBD1 matches at 7 bases. Germline V CDR1 and CDR2: SQVTM, ANQGSEA. J was trimmed by 6 bases and V by 3 bases; bases with no gene match: 13. There are 16 residues in the CDR3. As DNA, the CDR3 is TGCAGCGTTGAGGCTCTCCGACCAGGGGGACCCGGGGAGCTGTTTTTT. Residues: CSVEALRPGGPGELFF.

The chain has TRBV5-1 and TRBJ1-2; tentatively, D is TRBD1 (5 bases). The CDR3 length is 15 residues. Germline CDR1 reads SGHRS; CDR2 reads YFSETQ. Trimming shortened V by 4 bases and J by 6 bases, and 19 bases separated the two germline ends. DNA for the CDR3: TGCGCCAGCAGCGAGAACGGGGCGCATGCGGATGGCTACACCTTC. Its translation: CASSENGAHADGYTF.

With regard to this clonotype: The junction differs from germline at one of its ends, possibly a read error. The V and J genes are TRBV7-2 and TRBJ2-7; 9 bases are a match to TRBD1. This CDR3 region has 15 residues. Per germline, CDR1 SGHTA and CDR2 FQGNSA. CDR3 sequence: CASSQTGTGTIEQYF. Here the CDR3 DNA reads TGCGCCAGCAGCCAGACCGGGACAGGGACTATCGAGCAGTACTTC.

Comments on this clonotype: A read error is possible here, since a much larger clone lies one base away. This chain links TRBV20-1 with TRBJ2-5; D may be TRBD2 (6 bases). CDR1 and CDR2 (germline): DFQATT, SNEGSKA (reference sequence). V lost 4 bases and J lost 9, with 12 bases in between. CDR3 length equals 11 residues. In DNA, the CDR3 is TGCAGTGCTATCGGGGGACGGGCCCAGTACTTC. Its translation: CSAIGGRAQYF.

This clonotype was seen ten or more times. This chain uses TRBV29-1 with TRBJ2-7; 9 nucleotides match TRBD1. J was trimmed by 1 base and V by 1 base; bases with no gene match: 5. CDR1 is SQVTM and CDR2 is ANQGSEA in the germline V gene. The CDR3 runs 15 residues. The CDR3 loop is CSVEVWDRESYEQYF. CDR3 sequence (DNA): TGCAGCGTTGAAGTCTGGGACAGGGAGTCCTACGAGCAGTACTTC.